This TCR beta chain was observed in a study of T-cell memory formation after mild COVID-19. Study findings and constraints: Day 15 to 85 contracting clones showed balanced CD4/CD8; day 15 to 37 expanders favored CD4+. Pre-infection memory harbored some responding clones, suggesting cross-reactive memory joined.

Looked up from germline, CDR1 is SGHTA and CDR2 is FQGNSA. The CDR3 spans 13 residues. Trimming stripped 5 bases from V and 3 bases from J, with 9 bases between. At least ten counts were recorded for this clonotype. Its antigen is as yet unknown. TCRdb used MiXCR to reprocess the 5' RACE reads, holding one entry per CDR3 protein. Here the sample spans about 350,000 distinct CDR3 sequences, around 13% being singletons. The source of this sequence is a young man who had mild COVID-19 (a few samples of this study predate the infection). Cell type and time point are not known. The material sequenced was PBMCs or a T cell subset sorted from them (not recorded which). The chain uses TRBV7-2 and TRBJ2-3, with D perhaps TRBD1 or TRBD2 (5 bases each). This CDR3 reads CASSQGPTDTQYF. Here the CDR3 DNA reads TGTGCCAGCAGCCAGGGACCTACAGATACGCAGTATTTT.